The clone carrying this T cell receptor (beta chain) was counted many times. As yet, its antigen is unknown. The missing CDR3 end, 3 residues past where the read stops, is filled in from the germline J gene. Profiling relied on immunoSEQ multiplex PCR, and the TCRdb table lists in-frame clones only, not all of them. This sample carries under 45,000 clones and no singletons, and 9.5% goes to the top ten. These data come from a study of T cell clonality in common variable immunodeficiency. CDR3 length: 15 residues. V dropped 2 bases and J dropped 0 bases, with 7 bases sitting between them. Germline V gene sequence: CDR1 PRHDT, CDR2 FYEKMQ (reference sequence). Regarding the study as a whole: Repertoire-complication correlations in CVID were limited by patient heterogeneity.

V gene TRBV13 combines with J gene TRBJ1-4, with no clear D. Input material: peripheral blood mononuclear cells. The sequence came from a person aged 18 to 70 in good health. This CDR3 is CASSLLSATNEKLFF. CDR3 DNA, as far as it was read: TGTGCCAGCAGCTTACTTAGTGCAACTAATGAAAAA.